The TCR beta chain described here comes from a study of blood T cell repertoires in COVID-19. Study at large: The origin of the acute and convalescent COVID-19 samples was the United States, Italy and Spain. T cells, B-cell-depleted T cells, or PBMCs provided the cDNA or gDNA that served as material.

In the original processing: Reference gene primer amplification in the assay estimated nucleated cell counts. TCRdb's table, derived via immunoSEQ multiplex PCR, lists solely in-frame clones and lacks some. V and J calls plus clone size are reproduced from that table; the DNA served to infer D and trimming. The repertoire consists of fewer than 250,000 clones, with 88% occurring once and the leading ten covering about 4.5%. The V gene's germline CDR1 is MNHEY and CDR2 SVGAGI. The V end was cut by 6 bases, the J end by 1 base, with 9 bases between. The CDR3 has 13 residues. Sequencing was carried out using peripheral blood. J is TRBJ1-2 and V is TRBV6-5; D possibly corresponds to TRBD1 (6 bases). This clonotype was sampled from a human donor in a cohort sampled during active COVID-19. In nucleotides, the CDR3 is TGTGCCAGCAGCCAACAGGGTAACTATGGCTACACCTTC. This gives the protein CASSQQGNYGYTF.